This T cell receptor beta chain was documented in a study of blood T cell repertoires in COVID-19. At the level of the study: The cDNA or gDNA used as material had been derived from T cells, B-cell-depleted T cells, or PBMCs.

Clones were sequenced by immunoSEQ multiplex PCR, and TCRdb holds only the in-frame ones, with some missing. The repertoire holds 99,000 or so clones, 85% seen once, with more than 4% in the top ten. Sequenced input: peripheral blood. The receptor's source is a man aged 50 or older with acute or convalescent COVID-19.

The CDR3 spells CSASEGLAGVGNEQFF. In DNA form, the CDR3 reads TGCAGTGCTAGTGAGGGACTAGCGGGAGTAGGTAATGAGCAGTTCTTC. The chain recombines TRBV20-1 with TRBJ2-1, with 14 bases matching TRBD2. Unmatched junction bases numbered 8, after V lost 3 bases and J lost 7 bases. The V gene's germline CDR1 is DFQATT and CDR2 SNEGSKA (reference sequence). This CDR3 has 16 amino acids.